Listed here are 20 T cell receptor beta chains from one sample, sequenced in a study of molecular identifiers for immune sequencing clone quantification (dated by TCRdb to 2017 to 2018). Library generation was performed with PCR. Sequencing took place on an Illumina HiSeq 4000. TCRdb reprocessing: public reads trimmed at Q25 with fastp, clones called with MiXCR, in-frame beta chains kept. Identical CDR3 proteins give one entry, which carries the most common genes and DNA. This sample gives 40,000 or so distinct CDR3 sequences in total; about 19% of them show up just once. The leading ten clones occupy roughly 1% of the sample. Specimen: naive CD8+ T cells from blood, with Jurkat cell RNA spiked in. The cell subset or site label of this sample denotes: FACS-sorted CD8+CD4-CCR7+CD45RA+ naive T cells. The receptors were gathered from a human donor in good health. Some libraries in this study had Jurkat cell RNA spiked in.

This clonotype was recorded many times. The CDR3 reads CASSPPGGSNQPQHF. DNA of the CDR3: TGTGCCAGCTCACCCCCCGGCGGAAGCAATCAGCCCCAGCATTTT. The chain carries TRBV18 and TRBJ1-5; D unresolved. Germline V gives CDR1 KGHSH, CDR2 LQKENI. V was shortened by 3 bases and J by 1 base, with 10 bases between the two germline ends. CDR3 length: 15 residues.

The rearrangement uses TRBV28 and TRBJ2-7; unclear D gene. The CDR3 contains 14 residues. Trimming stripped 8 bases from V and 0 bases from J, with 14 bases between. Germline V gene sequence: CDR1 MDHEN, CDR2 SYDVKM. For the CDR3, the DNA is TGTGCCAGCCGGCCGCACCCGAGCTCCTACGAGCAGTACTTC. Its protein is CASRPHPSSYEQYF.

Many counts were recorded for this clonotype. V and J are TRBV27 and TRBJ2-4, with D possibly matching TRBD1 (5 bases). The germline V gene encodes CDR1 MNHEY and CDR2 SMNVEV (reference sequence). Trimming removed 3 bases from V and 7 bases from J, with 10 bases in between. There are 13 residues in the CDR3. In DNA, the CDR3 is TGTGCCAGCAGTTTTTCAGGGTTGAACATTCAGTACTTC. It codes for CASSFSGLNIQYF.

To note about this clonotype: A much larger clone differs from this one at a single base, so this may be a read error. The rearrangement joins TRBV19 to TRBJ1-1; the D is unclear. This CDR3 region has 11 residues. Germline CDR1 and CDR2: LNHDA and SQIVND (reference sequence). Trimming removed 11 bases at V and 2 bases at J, with 9 bases between. CDR3: CAGGLNTEAFF. DNA of the CDR3: TGTGCCGGCGGATTAAACACTGAAGCTTTCTTT.

This clonotype was detected many times. This chain uses TRBV27 with TRBJ2-7; perhaps TRBD2 as D (5 bases). Germline lookup yields CDR1 MNHEY and CDR2 SMNVEV (reference sequence). Trimming stripped 3 bases from V and 4 bases from J, with 10 bases between. The CDR3 is 13 amino acids. The CDR3 nucleotides read TGTGCCAGCAGTTTCGGGGATGGGTACGAGCAGTACTTC. It translates to CASSFGDGYEQYF.

This clonotype was counted ten times or more. The genes are TRBV6-5 and TRBJ2-7; 7 bases agree with TRBD1. Trimming removed 3 bases from V and 4 bases from J; junction bases left unmatched: 9. CDR3 size: 15 residues. Germline CDR1 reads MNHEY; CDR2 reads SVGAGI. CDR3 nucleotides: TGTGCCAGCAGTTATTTCCAGGGGGTGGGTTACGAGCAGTACTTC. Translation: CASSYFQGVGYEQYF.

This clonotype was counted at least ten times. The V gene is TRBV4-1, the J gene TRBJ1-5, with TRBD1 matching over 7 bases. The ends lost 1 base at V and 4 bases at J; junction bases unmatched: 1. The length of the CDR3 is 14 residues. Per germline, CDR1 MGHRA and CDR2 YSYEKL. In nucleotides, the CDR3 is TGCGCCAGCAGCCAAGCAGGGGGTAATCAGCCCCAGCATTTT. Translated, it gives CASSQAGGNQPQHF.

This clonotype was seen ten or more times. The chain recombines TRBV7-9 with TRBJ1-2; weak D call: TRBD1 (5 bases). With 7 bases removed from V and 3 bases from J, the gap between germline ends came to 18 bases. The germline V gene has CDR1 SEHNR and CDR2 FQNEAQ (reference sequence). This CDR3 contains 15 residues. CDR3 loop: CASNPPAGAHYGYTF. Here the CDR3 DNA reads TGTGCCAGCAACCCCCCGGCCGGGGCCCACTATGGCTACACCTTC.

This clonotype came up many times. This rearrangement joins TRBV19 to TRBJ1-1; D unclear. The V gene lost 1 base and the J gene lost 1 base, with 10 bases spanning the gap. Germline values: CDR1 LNHDA, CDR2 SQIVND (reference sequence). This CDR3 has 15 residues. The CDR3 DNA sequence: TGTGCCAGTAGTATAGCCGAAGGGCAGAACACTGAAGCTTTCTTT. This gives the protein CASSIAEGQNTEAFF.

This clonotype appeared many times. The chain couples TRBV6-5 to TRBJ2-7; 7 bases line up with TRBD2. Germline V gives CDR1 MNHEY, CDR2 SVGAGI. Trimming removed 0 bases from V and 4 bases from J; junction bases left unmatched: 3. This CDR3 has 14 residues. CDR3 DNA: TGTGCCAGCAGTTACTCTGGGGGGGGATACGAGCAGTACTTC. Its translation is CASSYSGGGYEQYF.

This clonotype was seen ten or more times. The V and J genes are TRBV11-1 and TRBJ2-7, with D possibly matching TRBD2 (7 bases). Trimming cost V 5 bases and J 6 bases, with 23 bases left between them. From germline, CDR1 is SGHAT and CDR2 FQDESV (reference sequence). CDR3 length: 16 residues. The CDR3 bases are TGTGCCAGCAGCACCTGGGAGGGGGACGGCCTCCCCGAGCAGTACTTC. Its translation is CASSTWEGDGLPEQYF.

This clonotype was recorded many times. This rearrangement joins TRBV28 to TRBJ1-4, with 7 nucleotides matching TRBD1. Germline V CDR1 and CDR2: MDHEN, SYDVKM. The CDR3 length is 19 residues. V lost 6 bases, J lost 0 bases, and 16 bases stayed unmatched. DNA for the CDR3: TGTGCCAGCAGCCGAGGTGCCGGACAGGCGCGTGCAACTAATGAAAAACTGTTTTTT. Its translation: CASSRGAGQARATNEKLFF. The whole variable domain, remainder taken from reference TRBV28 and TRBJ1-4, is DVKVTQSSRYLVKRTGEKVFLECVQDMDHENMFWYRQDPGLGLRLIYFSYDVKMKEKGDIPEGYSVSREKKERFSLILESASTNQTSMYLCASSRGAGQARATNEKLFFGSGTQLSVL.

This clonotype was counted a few times. The chain couples TRBV29-1 to TRBJ2-5; no clear D. The CDR3 totals 14 residues. Trimming shortened V by 4 bases and J by 0 bases, and 12 bases separated the two germline ends. Per germline, CDR1 SQVTM and CDR2 ANQGSEA. The CDR3 reads CSVVSSRNQETQYF. The CDR3 bases are TGCAGCGTTGTGTCCAGCCGCAACCAAGAGACCCAGTACTTC.

There are many counts of this clonotype. The gene calls are TRBV28 and TRBJ1-5; no firm D call. The germline V gene encodes CDR1 MDHEN and CDR2 SYDVKM. V lost 6 bases and J lost 0, with 15 bases in between. The CDR3 contains 16 residues. The CDR3 coding sequence is TGTGCCAGCAGCTCGTGGCCCTCGGATAGCAATCAGCCCCAGCATTTT. Translating it yields CASSSWPSDSNQPQHF. Using reference TRBV28 and TRBJ1-5 for the parts outside the CDR3, the full variable domain is DVKVTQSSRYLVKRTGEKVFLECVQDMDHENMFWYRQDPGLGLRLIYFSYDVKMKEKGDIPEGYSVSREKKERFSLILESASTNQTSMYLCASSSWPSDSNQPQHFGDGTRLSIL.

This clonotype appeared a few times. This chain joins TRBV20-1 and TRBJ2-1; D is undetermined. V was pared by 0 bases and J by 7 bases, with 19 bases between. CDR3 length equals 16 residues. Germline lookup yields CDR1 DFQATT and CDR2 SNEGSKA (reference sequence). CDR3 in DNA: TGCAGTGCTAGAGATCTTAAGAAGTCCCCCAAGAATGAGCAGTTCTTC. Amino acid sequence: CSARDLKKSPKNEQFF.

In this sample, this clonotype turned up many times. The chain links TRBV4-1 to TRBJ1-5; tentatively, D is TRBD1 (6 bases). Per the germline V gene, CDR1 is MGHRA and CDR2 is YSYEKL. Trimming stripped 0 bases from V and 4 bases from J, with 10 bases between. This CDR3 spans 15 amino acids. DNA for the CDR3: TGCGCCAGCAGCCAAGATGGGGGCGTAAATCAGCCCCAGCATTTT. Residues: CASSQDGGVNQPQHF.

On this clonotype itself: One junction end disagrees with the germline gene, perhaps due to a read error. The chain combines TRBV28 with TRBJ1-1, with TRBD1 identical over 8 bases. CDR1 is MDHEN and CDR2 is SYDVKM in the germline V gene. CDR3 length: 15 amino acids. The CDR3 reads CASSLRGGTGGEVFF. CDR3 coding DNA: TGTGCCAGCAGTTTAAGGGGGGGGACAGGAGGTGAAGTTTTCTTT.

In this sample, this clonotype turned up many times. The chain recombines TRBV20-1 with TRBJ2-3; tentative D call: TRBD2 (5 bases). Germline values: CDR1 DFQATT, CDR2 SNEGSKA (reference sequence). V lost 0 bases and J lost 2, with 12 bases in between. The CDR3 length is 15 residues. Here the CDR3 DNA reads TGCAGTGCTAGAGATCATCCGGGGTACACAGATACGCAGTATTTT. Protein: CSARDHPGYTDTQYF.

Ten or more counts support this clonotype. The V call is TRBV13, the J call TRBJ2-3; D possibly corresponds to TRBD2 (7 bases). CDR3 length equals 17 residues. V lost 1 base and J lost 1, with 15 bases in between. Per the germline V gene, CDR1 is PRHDT and CDR2 is FYEKMQ (reference sequence). The CDR3 nucleotides read TGTGCCAGCAGCTTAGAGAGCGGGACACCAGGCACAGATACGCAGTATTTT. Amino acids: CASSLESGTPGTDTQYF. Combining the CDR3 with reference TRBV13 and TRBJ2-3 gives the whole variable domain AAGVIQSPRHLIKEKRETATLKCYPIPRHDTVYWYQQGPGQDPQFLISFYEKMQSDKGSIPDRFSAQQFSDYHSELNMSSLELGDSALYFCASSLESGTPGTDTQYFGPGTRLTVL.

This clonotype was found a few times. This chain joins TRBV27 and TRBJ2-7; 12 positions agree with TRBD2. This CDR3 spans 13 amino acids. Germline CDR1 is MNHEY and CDR2 is SMNVEV (reference sequence). Trimming cost V 3 bases and J 12 bases; bases outside gene matches: 6. The CDR3 region has the DNA TGTGCCAGCAGTTTCCCGGGACTAGCGGGCTGGTACTTC. Translating gives CASSFPGLAGWYF.